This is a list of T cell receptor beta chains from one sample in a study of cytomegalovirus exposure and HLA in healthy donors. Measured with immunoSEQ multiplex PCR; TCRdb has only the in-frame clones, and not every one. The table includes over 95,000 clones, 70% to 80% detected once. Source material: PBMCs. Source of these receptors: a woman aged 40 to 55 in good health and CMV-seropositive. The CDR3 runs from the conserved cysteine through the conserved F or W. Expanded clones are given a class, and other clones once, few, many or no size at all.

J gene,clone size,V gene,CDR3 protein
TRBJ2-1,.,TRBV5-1,CASSERGGEQFF
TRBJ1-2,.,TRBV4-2,CASSQTTGLGYTF
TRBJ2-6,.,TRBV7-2,CASGGQLLGNVLTF
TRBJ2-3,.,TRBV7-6,CASSLAASGSTDTQYF
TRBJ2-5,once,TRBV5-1,CASSFRTGAETQYF
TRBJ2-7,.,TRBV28,CASNGERGSYEQYF
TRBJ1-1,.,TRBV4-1,CASSQGGGLNTEAFF
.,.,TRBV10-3,CAIRKTGPVTYEQYF
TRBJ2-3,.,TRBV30,CAWRLAGGTDTQYF
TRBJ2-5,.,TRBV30,CAWSVGLAGGETQYF
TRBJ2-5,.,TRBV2,CASTSGLAGDGWETQYF
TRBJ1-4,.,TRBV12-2,CASRLTGTGGSNEKLFF
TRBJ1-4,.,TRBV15,CATSRGNRDTSTNEKLFF
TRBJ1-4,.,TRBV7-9,CASSLGGGVREKLFF
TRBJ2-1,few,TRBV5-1,CASSRDRGEQFF
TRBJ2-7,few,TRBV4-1,CASSQRNSGGEQYF
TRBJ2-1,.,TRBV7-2,CASSLARAHEQFF
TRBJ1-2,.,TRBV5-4,CASSSPGQGNDGYTF
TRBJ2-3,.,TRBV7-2,CASRFSGGAIDTQYF
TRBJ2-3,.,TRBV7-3,CASSSGLAGSTDTQYF